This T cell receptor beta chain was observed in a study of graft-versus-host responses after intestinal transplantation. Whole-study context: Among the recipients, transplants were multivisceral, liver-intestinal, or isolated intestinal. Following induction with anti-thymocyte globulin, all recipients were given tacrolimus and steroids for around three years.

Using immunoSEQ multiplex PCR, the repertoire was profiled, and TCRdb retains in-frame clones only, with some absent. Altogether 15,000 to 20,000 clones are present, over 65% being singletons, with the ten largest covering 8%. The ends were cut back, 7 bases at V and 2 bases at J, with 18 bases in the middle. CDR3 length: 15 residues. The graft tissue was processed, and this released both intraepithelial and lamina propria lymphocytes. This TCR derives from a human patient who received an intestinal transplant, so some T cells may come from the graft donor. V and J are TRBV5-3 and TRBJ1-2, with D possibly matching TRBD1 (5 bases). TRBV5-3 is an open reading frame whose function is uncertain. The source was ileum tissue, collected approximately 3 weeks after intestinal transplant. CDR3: CARRWGGNKNYGYTF. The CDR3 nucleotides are TGTGCCAGACGCTGGGGCGGGAATAAGAACTATGGCTACACCTTC.